This T cell receptor (beta chain) is from a study of beta chain features in type 1 diabetes. Study-wide results and caveats: Type 1 diabetes patients showed a moderate but significant shortening of TCRB CDR3s in all four CD4+ subsets. Individuals with type 1 diabetes displayed fewer insertions and more deletions at VDJ junctions.

Germline loops: CDR1 SNHLY, CDR2 FYNNEI. Germline trimming cut 6 bases from V and 5 bases from J; bases unmatched to any gene: 3. The CDR3 has 14 amino acids. This clone appeared many times. What it binds is unknown. Every bit of the isolated RNA underwent reverse transcription, so sequencing read expressed TCRB transcripts. Only in-frame clones appear in the TCRdb table, and some are missing; sequencing was by immunoSEQ multiplex PCR. Here the sample spans under 350,000 clones, 8% being singletons. The rearrangement joins TRBV2 to TRBJ1-5; 11 positions agree with TRBD1. Sequenced: central memory CD4+ T cells from blood. This clonotype originated in a woman aged 18-29 years in good health. CDR3 sequence: CASRGGQGDQPQHF. DNA for the CDR3: TGTGCCAGCAGAGGGGGACAGGGGGATCAGCCCCAGCATTTT.